What follows is one T cell receptor beta chain and its context. Its antigen remains unidentified. No quality values exist for individual bases; no much larger clone is one base distant. The data stem from a study of technical replicates of blood from a few donors (dated by TCRdb to 2017 to 2019). V is clipped by 3 bases and J by 8 bases, and the sequence between their germline boundaries is 16 bases long. From its cysteine to its phenylalanine, the CDR3 spans 14 amino acids. Only the CDR3 part of the read is kept: 42 bases, read in frame from the first base. The germline V gene yields MNHEY for CDR1 and SVGAGI for CDR2. The library came from the immunoSEQ multiplex PCR assay. The table was pulled from immuneACCESS by TCRdb, which kept in-frame rearrangements only. Such tables lose some clones; where checked, under half of the loss comes from unresolved V genes, and the rest has no known cause. The sample table contains around 92,000 clones; only one count was recorded for about 94% of them. Of the sample, about 0.23% is held by the ten largest clones.

The sequencing sample was made of T cells isolated from PBMCs. The sequence came from a human donor in good health. The chain employs TRBV6-5 and TRBJ1-2; the D gene assignment is ambiguous. The nucleotide sequence reads TGTGCCAGCAGTTATTTTGGGCAAACGAGAGGCTACACCTTC. The translation is CASSYFGQTRGYTF.